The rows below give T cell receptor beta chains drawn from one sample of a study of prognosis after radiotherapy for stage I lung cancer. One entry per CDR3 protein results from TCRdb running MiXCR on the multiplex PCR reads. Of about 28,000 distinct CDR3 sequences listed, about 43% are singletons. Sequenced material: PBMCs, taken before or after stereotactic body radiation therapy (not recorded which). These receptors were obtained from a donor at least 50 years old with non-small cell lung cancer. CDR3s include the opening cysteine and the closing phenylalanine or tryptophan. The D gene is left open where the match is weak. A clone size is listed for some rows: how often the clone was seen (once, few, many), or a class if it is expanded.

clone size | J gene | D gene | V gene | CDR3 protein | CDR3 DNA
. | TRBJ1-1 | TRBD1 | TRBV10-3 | CAINDRGLKKNTEDFF | TGTGCCATCAATGACAGGGGATTAAAGAAGAACACTGAAGATTTCTTT
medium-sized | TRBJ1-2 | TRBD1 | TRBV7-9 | CASSHGQGDGYTF | TGTGCCAGCAGTCACGGACAGGGGGATGGCTACACCTTC
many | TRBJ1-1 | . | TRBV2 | CASRRLAGLNTEAFF | TGTGCCAGCAGAAGACTGGCGGGACTGAACACTGAAGCTTTCTTT
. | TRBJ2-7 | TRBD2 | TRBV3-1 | CASSQGLAGVGQYF | TGTGCCAGCAGTCAGGGACTAGCGGGAGTCGGGCAGTACTTC
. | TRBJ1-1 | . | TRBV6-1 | CASRLHGTESFF | TGTGCCAGCAGACTCCATGGCACTGAATCTTTCTTT
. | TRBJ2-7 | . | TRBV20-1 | CSASRQVNNAGEQYF | TGCAGTGCTAGTAGACAGGTGAACAACGCGGGGGAGCAGTACTTC
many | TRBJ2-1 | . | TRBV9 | CASSVAGNEQFF | TGTGCCAGCAGCGTAGCAGGTAATGAGCAGTTCTTC
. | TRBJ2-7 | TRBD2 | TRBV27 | CSSSYSGGAYEQYF | TGTTCCAGCAGTTACAGCGGGGGGGCCTATGAGCAGTACTTC
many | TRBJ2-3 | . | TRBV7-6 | CASSLDGITDTQYF | TGTGCCAGCAGCTTAGACGGGATCACAGATACGCAGTATTTT
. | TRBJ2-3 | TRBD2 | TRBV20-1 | CSARVASGRVSTDTQYF | TGCAGTGCTAGAGTCGCTAGCGGGAGAGTGAGCACAGATACGCAGTATTTT
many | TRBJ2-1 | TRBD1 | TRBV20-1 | CSARGTGWGEQFF | TGCAGTGCAAGAGGGACAGGGTGGGGTGAGCAGTTCTTC
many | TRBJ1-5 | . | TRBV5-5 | CASSLSINQPQHF | TGTGCCAGCAGCTTGAGCATCAATCAGCCCCAGCATTTT
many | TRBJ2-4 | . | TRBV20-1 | CSARLKFGGGSDIQYF | TGCAGTGCTAGACTTAAGTTTGGGGGGGGCTCGGACATTCAGTACTTC
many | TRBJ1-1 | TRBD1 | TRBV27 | CASSRTGLEAFF | TGTGCCAGCAGTAGGACAGGGCTGGAAGCTTTCTTT
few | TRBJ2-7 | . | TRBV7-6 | CASSLEGVSSYEQYF | TGTGCCAGCAGCTTAGAGGGGGTTTCGTCCTACGAGCAGTACTTC
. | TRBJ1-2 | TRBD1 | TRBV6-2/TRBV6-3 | CASRRQGAGGYTF | TGTGCCAGCAGGAGACAGGGGGCCGGAGGCTACACCTTC
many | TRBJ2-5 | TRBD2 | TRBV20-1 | CSAKGAGGQETQYF | TGCAGTGCCAAAGGGGCGGGAGGGCAAGAGACCCAGTACTTC
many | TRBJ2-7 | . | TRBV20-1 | CSASGGGATYEQYF | TGCAGTGCCTCGGGAGGGGGCGCGACTTACGAGCAGTACTTC
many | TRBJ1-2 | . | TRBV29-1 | CSVHLSYGYTF | TGCAGCGTACACCTCTCCTATGGCTACACCTTC
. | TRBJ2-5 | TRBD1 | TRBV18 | CASSPMGQVEETQYF | TGTGCCAGCTCACCTATGGGACAGGTGGAAGAGACCCAGTACTTC
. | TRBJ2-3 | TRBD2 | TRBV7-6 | CASSLYGGADTQYF | TGTGCCAGCAGCTTATACGGGGGGGCAGATACGCAGTATTTT
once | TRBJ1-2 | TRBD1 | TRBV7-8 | CASSLYDMTGGYGYTF | TGTGCCAGCAGCTTATATGACATGACAGGGGGCTATGGCTACACCTTC
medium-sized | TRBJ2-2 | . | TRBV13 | CASSSDKVTNTGELFF | TGTGCCAGCAGCTCCGACAAGGTCACGAACACCGGGGAGCTGTTTTTT
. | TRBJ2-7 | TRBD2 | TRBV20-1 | CSARDSGGGSYEQYF | TGCAGTGCTAGAGATAGTGGCGGGGGGTCCTACGAGCAGTACTTC
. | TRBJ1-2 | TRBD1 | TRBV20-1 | CSAREATGLGGYTF | TGCAGTGCTAGAGAGGCGACAGGGTTGGGTGGCTACACCTTC
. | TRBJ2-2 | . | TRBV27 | CASGRPTGDLFF | TGTGCCAGTGGGAGGCCCACCGGCGATCTGTTTTTT
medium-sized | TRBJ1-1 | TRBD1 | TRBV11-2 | CASSSGQGFEAFF | TGTGCCAGCAGCTCGGGACAGGGATTCGAAGCTTTCTTT
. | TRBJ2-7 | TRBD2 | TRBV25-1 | CASSSGTSGSYEQYF | TGTGCCAGCAGCTCCGGGACTAGCGGTTCCTACGAGCAGTACTTC
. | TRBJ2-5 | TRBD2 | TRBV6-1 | CARSPPSPGLKETKYF | TGTGCCAGAAGTCCTCCTTCGCCGGGACTAAAAGAGACCAAGTACTTC
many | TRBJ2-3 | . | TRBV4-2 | CASSQRRGSTDTQYF | TGTGCCAGCAGCCAACGGCGGGGAAGCACAGATACGCAGTATTTT
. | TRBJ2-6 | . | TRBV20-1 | CSAKGGVANVLTF | TGCAGTGCTAAGGGAGGTGTGGCCAACGTCTTGACTTTC
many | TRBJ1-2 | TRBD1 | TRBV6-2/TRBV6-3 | CASSYSTGTVGGYTF | TGTGCCAGCAGTTACTCGACCGGGACAGTCGGCGGCTACACCTTC
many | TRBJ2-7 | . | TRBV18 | CASSDGSSYEQYF | TGTGCCAGCTCGGACGGGTCTAGCTACGAGCAGTACTTC
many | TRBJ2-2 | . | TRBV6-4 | CASSASWNTGELFF | TGTGCCAGCAGTGCCAGCTGGAACACCGGGGAGCTGTTTTTT
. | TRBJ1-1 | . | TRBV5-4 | CASSLGTASNTEAFF | TGTGCCAGCAGCTTAGGAACGGCATCCAACACTGAAGCTTTCTTT
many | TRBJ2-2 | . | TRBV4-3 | CASSQDLRQNTGELFF | TGCGCCAGCAGCCAAGATCTTCGACAGAACACCGGGGAGCTGTTTTTT
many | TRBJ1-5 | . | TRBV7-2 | CASSLARGPNQPQHF | TGTGCCAGCAGCTTAGCAAGGGGTCCCAATCAGCCCCAGCATTTT
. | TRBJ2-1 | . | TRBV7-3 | CASSPSGRNEQFF | TGTGCCAGCAGCCCATCTGGGCGGAATGAGCAGTTCTTC
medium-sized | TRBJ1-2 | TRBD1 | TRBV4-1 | CASSPTTGANYGYTF | TGCGCCAGCAGCCCAACGACAGGGGCAAACTATGGCTACACCTTC
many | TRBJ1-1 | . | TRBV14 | CASGNELGTEAFF | TGTGCCAGCGGCAATGAACTGGGCACTGAAGCTTTCTTT
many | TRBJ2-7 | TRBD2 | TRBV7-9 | CASSLHDQRGAGAEQYF | TGTGCCAGCAGCTTACATGACCAGCGGGGTGCTGGGGCTGAGCAGTACTTC
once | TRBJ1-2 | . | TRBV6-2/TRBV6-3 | CASSTVRGRVPTCYGYTF | TGTGCCAGCAGTACGGTTCGGGGTAGGGTCCCAACCTGCTATGGCTACACCTTC
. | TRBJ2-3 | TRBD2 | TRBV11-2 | CASSLLSGSADTQYF | TGTGCCAGCAGCCTGCTTAGCGGGAGTGCAGATACGCAGTATTTT
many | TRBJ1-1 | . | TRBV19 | CASSEAGTEAFF | TGTGCCAGTAGTGAGGCGGGAACTGAAGCTTTCTTT
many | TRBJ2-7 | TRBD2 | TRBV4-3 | CASSQLWMVAGGSAEQYF | TGCGCCAGCAGCCAGCTCTGGATGGTAGCGGGAGGATCGGCCGAGCAGTACTTC
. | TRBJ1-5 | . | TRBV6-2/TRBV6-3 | CASSDGTWRDQPQHF | TGTGCCAGCAGTGACGGTACATGGCGCGATCAGCCCCAGCATTTT
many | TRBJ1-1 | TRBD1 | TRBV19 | CASSRGQAVTEAFF | TGTGCCAGTAGTCGAGGACAGGCGGTCACTGAAGCTTTCTTT
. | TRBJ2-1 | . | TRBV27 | CASSSPCVLGQDNEQFF | TGTGCCAGCAGTTCCCCTTGTGTTCTCGGGCAGGACAATGAGCAGTTCTTC
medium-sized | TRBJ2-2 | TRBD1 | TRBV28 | CASSLFGQAFTGELFF | TGTGCCAGCAGTTTGTTCGGACAGGCTTTCACCGGGGAGCTGTTTTTT
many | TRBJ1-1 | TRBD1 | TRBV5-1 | CASSSRQGNTEAFF | TGCGCCAGCAGCTCACGACAGGGGAACACTGAAGCTTTCTTT
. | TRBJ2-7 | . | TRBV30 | CAYGSGYEQYF | TGCGCCTACGGGTCTGGTTACGAGCAGTACTTC